This TCR beta chain was identified during a study of graft-versus-host responses after intestinal transplantation. Turning to the study itself: Induction using anti-thymocyte globulin, followed by tacrolimus and steroids for two to four years, was given to all recipients. Overall study results and limits: Patients who carried graft-donor T cell macrochimerism also had high graft-versus-host to host-versus-graft clonal ratios in their allografts. GvH clone levels peaked in circulation, and this peak was associated with early post-transplant HvG declines. Recipient marrow contained GvH clones, some of which appeared first in ileum or blood.

On this clone: Antigen unknown.

CDR3 length: 12 residues. Per germline, CDR1 MNHEY and CDR2 SVGAGI. V was trimmed by 6 bases and J by 11 bases, leaving 14 bases between them. Clones were read by immunoSEQ multiplex PCR, and TCRdb kept only the in-frame ones, dropping some. The sample lists over 100,000 clones, 85% to 95% occurring once. The material was unstimulated CD4+ T cells sorted from spleen or lymph node cells, obtained before transplant. The clonotype was recovered from a human donor who was the organ donor for an intestinal transplant. The V and J genes are TRBV6-5 and TRBJ2-1; D call uncertain. CDR3 in DNA: TGTGCCAGCAGCTACCCGTTGGGGAAGCAGTTCTTC. Translating it yields CASSYPLGKQFF.